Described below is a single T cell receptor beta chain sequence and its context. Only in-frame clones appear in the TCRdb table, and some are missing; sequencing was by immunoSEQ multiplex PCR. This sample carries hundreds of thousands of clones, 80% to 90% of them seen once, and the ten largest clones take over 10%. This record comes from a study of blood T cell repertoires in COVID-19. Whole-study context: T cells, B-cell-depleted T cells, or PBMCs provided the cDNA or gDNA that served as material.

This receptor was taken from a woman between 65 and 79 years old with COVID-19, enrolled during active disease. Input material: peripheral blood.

The CDR3 here is CASSPEVMNTEAFF. Here the CDR3 DNA reads TGTGCCAGCTCCCCAGAAGTAATGAACACTGAAGCTTTCTTT. The J gene is TRBJ1-1, the V gene TRBV3-1 (or the pseudogene TRBV3-2); D call uncertain. The CDR3 is 14 amino acids. Germline V gene sequence: CDR1 LGHDT, CDR2 YNNKEL (reference sequence). V lost 8 bases and J lost 0, with 13 bases in between.